The present T cell receptor (beta chain) was sequenced within a study of blood T cell repertoires in COVID-19. Study-wide context: T cells, B-cell-depleted T cells, or PBMCs provided the cDNA or gDNA that served as material.

Under the authors' procedure: Estimation of nucleated cell counts relied on the amplification of reference gene primers. The method was immunoSEQ multiplex PCR; TCRdb's version includes in-frame clones alone and lacks a portion of them. V and J calls and clone size follow that table, whereas D and trimming were derived from the DNA. In the table there are about 230,000 clones, 88% of which are singletons. The age range of participants was about 18 to 100 years, with residence in approximately 25 US areas. Trimming removed 0 bases from V and 6 bases from J; junction bases left unmatched: 7. Germline CDR1 is LGHNA and CDR2 is YSLEER. This CDR3 spans 15 amino acids.

The sequenced sample consisted of PBMCs or T cells enriched from blood (not recorded which). The sequence was obtained from a woman aged 40-49 years with acute COVID-19. This chain connects TRBV4-3 to TRBJ2-7; the match to TRBD1 covers 8 bases. CDR3 nucleotide sequence: TGCGCCAGCAGCCAAGATCGTTCACAGGGGGTCGAGCAGTACTTC. It codes for CASSQDRSQGVEQYF.